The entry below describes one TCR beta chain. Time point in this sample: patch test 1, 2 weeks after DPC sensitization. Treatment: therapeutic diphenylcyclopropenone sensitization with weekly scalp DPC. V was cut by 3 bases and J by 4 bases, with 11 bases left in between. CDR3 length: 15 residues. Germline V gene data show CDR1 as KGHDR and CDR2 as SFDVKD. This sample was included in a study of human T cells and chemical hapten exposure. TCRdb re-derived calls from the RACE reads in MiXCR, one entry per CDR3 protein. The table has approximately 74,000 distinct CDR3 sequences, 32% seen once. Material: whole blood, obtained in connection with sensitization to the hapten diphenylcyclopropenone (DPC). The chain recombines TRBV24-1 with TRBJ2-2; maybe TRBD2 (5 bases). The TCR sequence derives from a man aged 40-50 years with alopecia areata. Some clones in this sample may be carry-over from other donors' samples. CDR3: CATSDTRGSTGELFF. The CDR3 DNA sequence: TGTGCCACCAGTGATACTAGAGGGAGCACCGGGGAGCTGTTTTTT.